This T cell receptor beta chain was found in a study of shared clonotypes between healthy human individuals. In the study overall: In total, the donors were two women and a few men aged 18 to 49. CD8 memory received one plate per donor, CD8 naive two, CD4 memory three and CD4 naive three. The study's findings and limits: It was the non-shared clonotypes that had lower generation probabilities than clonotypes shared by all four donors.

The CDR3 consists of 14 residues. From germline, CDR1 is MDHEN and CDR2 SYDVKM. V was pared by 2 bases and J by 3 bases, with 2 bases of the junction left unmatched. Approximately 220 ng DNA, tens of thousands of T cell genomes, went into each sorted-subset replicate PCR. Sequencing used immunoSEQ multiplex PCR; TCRdb keeps in-frame clones, though not all of them. The sample records roughly 2,500,000 clones, approximately 93% being singletons. Of note for this clone: The antigen remains undetermined. The sample contains more than one DNA sequence encoding this CDR3.

Sequencing was performed on naive CD4+ T cells from PBMCs. The subset was: CD45RA+ positively selected. This clonotype was obtained from a man in his late teens or twenties in good health. Some clones in this sample may be carry-over from other donors' samples. The V and J genes are TRBV28 and TRBJ1-2, with TRBD1 matching 8 bases. Here the CDR3 DNA reads TGTGCCAGCAGTTTAGGACAGGGAGACTATGGCTACACCTTC. Translation gives CASSLGQGDYGYTF.